What follows are 16 T cell receptor beta chains derived from one specimen sequenced in a study of T cells in localized non-small cell lung cancer. The table came from immunoSEQ multiplex PCR; TCRdb's copy has only in-frame clones and leaves some out. The top ten hold about 2% of the sample, which has over 50,000 clones, almost 90% seen once. The sample was peripheral blood, taken before any cancer treatment. All receptors derive from a woman aged 35 to 70 with stage I lung adenocarcinoma.

J is TRBJ1-5 and V is TRBV19; D not certain. Germline CDR1 is LNHDA and CDR2 is SQIVND (reference sequence). V shed 0 bases and J shed 7 bases, with 7 bases lying between them. This CDR3 comprises 13 residues. As DNA, the CDR3 is TGTGCCAGTAGTATAGATCAGGTGCAGCCCCAGCATTTT. This codes for CASSIDQVQPQHF.

This sequence joins TRBV7-3 and TRBJ2-2; possible D gene TRBD1, 5 bases. V lost 2 bases and J lost 5, with 9 bases in between. This CDR3 has 14 residues. CDR1 and CDR2 (germline): SGHTA, FQGTGA. DNA of the CDR3: TGTGCCAGCAGCTTACAGGGTTTTACCGGGGAGCTGTTTTTT. Protein: CASSLQGFTGELFF.

The chain couples TRBV18 to TRBJ2-1; D perhaps matches TRBD1 (5 bases). Germline V gene data show CDR1 as KGHSH and CDR2 as LQKENI. The CDR3 runs 15 residues. Between the trimmed V and J ends, which lost 4 bases and 5 bases, there was a span of 15 bases. Here the CDR3 reads CASSLGQGSHNEQFF. DNA for the CDR3: TGTGCCAGCTCACTAGGGCAGGGTTCCCACAATGAGCAGTTCTTC.

This clone is categorized as medium-sized. The chain couples TRBV4-2 to TRBJ2-1, with 9 bases that match TRBD2. Germline lookup yields CDR1 LGHNA and CDR2 YNFKEQ. V shed 0 bases, J shed 6 bases, and the junction held 6 bases outside the gene matches. The CDR3 loop spans 16 amino acids. CDR3 loop: CASSQDTSGGPNEQFF. In nucleotides, the CDR3 is TGTGCCAGCAGCCAAGATACGAGCGGGGGGCCCAATGAGCAGTTCTTC.

This CDR3 reads CASSLGVAGRTDTQYF. The CDR3 nucleotides are TGTGCCAGCAGCCTAGGAGTAGCGGGCCGCACAGATACGCAGTATTTT. The chain combines TRBV7-8 with TRBJ2-3; 7 bases match TRBD2. V was clipped by 5 bases and J by 1 base; unmatched bases: 9. This CDR3 spans 16 amino acids. Germline values: CDR1 SGHVS, CDR2 FQNEAQ.

This clone appeared once. This rearrangement joins TRBV19 to TRBJ1-1; possible D gene TRBD1, 6 bases. Germline loops: CDR1 LNHDA, CDR2 SQIVND (reference sequence). The CDR3 sequence is 16 residues long. Trimming took 1 base from V and 1 from J, leaving 13 bases between them. The chain's CDR3 is CASSIVQGTQNTEAFF. CDR3 nucleotides: TGTGCCAGTAGTATAGTGCAGGGGACCCAGAACACTGAAGCTTTCTTT. The full variable domain, rest sourced from reference TRBV19 and TRBJ1-1, is DGGITQSPKYLFRKEGQNVTLSCEQNLNHDAMYWYRQDPGQGLRLIYYSQIVNDFQKGDIAEGYSVSREKKESFPLTVTSAQKNPTAFYLCASSIVQGTQNTEAFFGQGTRLTVV.

This chain joins TRBV7-6 and TRBJ2-1; TRBD2 matches 9 bases. The germline gives CDR1 SGHVS, CDR2 FNYEAQ. This CDR3 is 15 amino acids long. The V segment lost 1 base and the J segment 4 bases; nucleotides outside the gene matches: 2. The CDR3 DNA reads as TGTGCCAGCAGCTTAGACGCGGGGGGGTACAATGAGCAGTTCTTC. Translated, it gives CASSLDAGGYNEQFF.

For the CDR3, the DNA is TGTGCCAGCAGCACAGGGTACCAAGAGACCCAGTACTTC. It specifies CASSTGYQETQYF. V is TRBV28 and J is TRBJ2-5; D possibly corresponds to TRBD1 (6 bases). In germline, CDR1 is MDHEN, CDR2 SYDVKM. V gave up 6 bases and J gave up 0 bases, with 8 bases separating them. This CDR3 has 13 residues.

The chain carries TRBV7-8 and TRBJ1-1; D gene uncertain. The germline gives CDR1 SGHVS, CDR2 FQNEAQ. The CDR3 has 13 amino acids. Trimming removed 10 bases at V and 2 bases at J, with 14 bases between. The CDR3: CATRGLGNTEAFF. The CDR3, as DNA: TGTGCCACGCGGGGATTGGGTAACACTGAAGCTTTCTTT.

V gene TRBV5-4 combines with J gene TRBJ2-1; 8 nucleotides align to TRBD2. There are 16 residues in the CDR3. V dropped 6 bases and J dropped 5; count of bases not matched to a gene: 13. Germline V lookup: CDR1 SGHNT, CDR2 YYREEE (reference sequence). The CDR3 is CASTMTGGGPDNEQFF. The CDR3 region has the DNA TGTGCCAGCACCATGACCGGGGGGGGGCCGGACAATGAGCAGTTCTTC.

Only a few counts were recorded for this clone. The CDR3 DNA reads as TGTGCCAGCAGCCCTCCCGGACTAAAACCCTACAATGAGCAGTTCTTC. Amino acids: CASSPPGLKPYNEQFF. The rearrangement joins TRBV7-9 to TRBJ2-1, with D perhaps TRBD2 (6 bases). Germline lookup yields CDR1 SEHNR and CDR2 FQNEAQ (reference sequence). The germline V and J ends were trimmed by 5 bases and 2 bases, with 16 bases remaining between them. The CDR3 loop spans 16 amino acids.

This chain connects TRBV6-5 to TRBJ2-7, with D perhaps matching TRBD1 (5 bases). Trimming left V 6 bases short and J 2 bases short, with 14 bases between. Germline lookup yields CDR1 MNHEY and CDR2 SVGAGI. This CDR3 is built from 14 residues. The CDR3 region is CASSYRRSTYEQYF. CDR3 DNA sequence: TGTGCCAGCAGCTACAGGCGATCAACCTACGAGCAGTACTTC.

This chain uses TRBV7-3 with TRBJ2-3, with D possibly matching TRBD1 (5 bases). CDR3 length: 15 amino acids. Germline CDR1 reads SGHTA; CDR2 reads FQGTGA. The V end was cut by 5 bases, the J end by 0 bases, with 12 bases between. The chain's CDR3 is CASSLVGHSTDTQYF. The CDR3 DNA follows: TGTGCCAGCAGCCTTGTAGGACATAGCACAGATACGCAGTATTTT.

V is TRBV5-1 and J is TRBJ1-1; D is ambiguous. CDR3 size: 15 residues. Germline CDR1 reads SGHRS; CDR2 reads YFSETQ. Trimming shortened V by 0 bases and J by 1 base, and 10 bases separated the two germline ends. The CDR3 region has the DNA TGCGCCAGCAGCTTGGAGACACGGCCGAACACTGAAGCTTTCTTT. This encodes CASSLETRPNTEAFF.

The chain joins TRBV11-2 to TRBJ2-5; 8 bases are shared with TRBD1. CDR1 and CDR2 (germline): SGHAT, FQNNGV. CDR3 length: 15 residues. V was clipped by 1 base and J by 5 bases; unmatched bases: 6. The CDR3: CASSLGQGAWETQYF. In DNA, the CDR3 is TGTGCCAGCAGCTTAGGTCAGGGGGCTTGGGAGACCCAGTACTTC.

This chain links TRBV11-2 with TRBJ2-5, with D perhaps assigned TRBD1 or TRBD2 (5 bases each). The V gene lost 5 bases and the J gene lost 2 bases, with 12 bases spanning the gap. This CDR3 is 14 amino acids long. Germline-derived CDR1 and CDR2 are SGHAT and FQNNGV. In DNA, the CDR3 is TGTGCCAGCAGCGGGGACGGAAAACAAGAGACCCAGTACTTC. This sequence encodes CASSGDGKQETQYF. Filled out from reference TRBV11-2 and TRBJ2-5, the complete variable domain reads EAGVAQSPRYKIIEKRQSVAFWCNPISGHATLYWYQQILGQGPKLLIQFQNNGVVDDSQLPKDRFSAERLKGVDSTLKIQPAKLEDSAVYLCASSGDGKQETQYFGPGTRLLVL.